This T cell receptor (beta chain) emerged from a study of cytomegalovirus exposure and HLA in healthy donors. Use of 60 Vbeta and 13 Jbeta primers characterized the PCR. Measured with immunoSEQ multiplex PCR; TCRdb has only the in-frame clones, and not every one. The sample lists about 130,000 clones, about three quarters occurring once. Study-level results: There were under 200 TCR beta chains listed as cytomegalovirus-associated.

The CDR3 is made up of 14 amino acids. V lost 4 bases, J lost 5 bases, and 13 bases lay in between. CDR1 is SGHRS and CDR2 is YFSETQ in the germline V gene. A remark on this clone: Its antigen is not identified.

The source material was PBMCs. The chain combines TRBV5-1 with TRBJ1-3, with D perhaps matching TRBD1 (6 bases). This TCR was sampled from a human donor in good health. CDR3 amino acids: CASSEPDRRNTIYF. The CDR3 nucleotides read TGCGCCAGCAGCGAACCGGACAGAAGAAACACCATATATTTT. The full variable domain, its missing parts supplied by reference TRBV5-1 and TRBJ1-3, is KAGVTQTPRYLIKTRGQQVTLSCSPISGHRSVSWYQQTPGQGLQFLFEYFSETQRNKGNFPGRFSGRQFSNSRSEMNVSTLELGDSALYLCASSEPDRRNTIYFGEGSWLTVV.